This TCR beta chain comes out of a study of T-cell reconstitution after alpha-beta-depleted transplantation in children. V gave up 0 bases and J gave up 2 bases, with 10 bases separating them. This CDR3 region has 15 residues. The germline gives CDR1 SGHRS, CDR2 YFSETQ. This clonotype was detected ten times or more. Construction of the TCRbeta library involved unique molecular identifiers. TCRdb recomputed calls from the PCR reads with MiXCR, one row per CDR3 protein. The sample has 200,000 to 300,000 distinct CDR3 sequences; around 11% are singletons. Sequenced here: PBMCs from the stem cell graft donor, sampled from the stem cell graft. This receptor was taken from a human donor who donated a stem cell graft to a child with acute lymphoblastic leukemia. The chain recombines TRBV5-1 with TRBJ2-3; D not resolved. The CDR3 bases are TGCGCCAGCAGCTTGGTGATTCATTCCACAGATACGCAGTATTTT. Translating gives CASSLVIHSTDTQYF.